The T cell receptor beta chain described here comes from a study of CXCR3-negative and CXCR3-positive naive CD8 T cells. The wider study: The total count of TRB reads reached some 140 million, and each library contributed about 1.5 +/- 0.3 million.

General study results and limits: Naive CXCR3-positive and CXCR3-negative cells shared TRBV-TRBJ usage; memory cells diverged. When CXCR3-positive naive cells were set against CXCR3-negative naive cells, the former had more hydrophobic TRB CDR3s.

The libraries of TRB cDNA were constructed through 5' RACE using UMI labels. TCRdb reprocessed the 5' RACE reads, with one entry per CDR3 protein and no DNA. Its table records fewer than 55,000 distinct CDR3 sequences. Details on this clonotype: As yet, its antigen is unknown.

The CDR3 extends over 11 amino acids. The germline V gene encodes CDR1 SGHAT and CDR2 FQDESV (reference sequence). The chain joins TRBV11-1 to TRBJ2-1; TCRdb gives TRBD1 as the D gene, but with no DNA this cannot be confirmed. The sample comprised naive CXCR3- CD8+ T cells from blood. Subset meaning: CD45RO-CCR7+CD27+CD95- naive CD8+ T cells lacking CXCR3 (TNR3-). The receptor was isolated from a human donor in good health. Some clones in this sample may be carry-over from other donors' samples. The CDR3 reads CASSRGDEQFF.